This is a list of T cell receptor beta chains from one sample in a study of T cells after yellow fever vaccination. TCRdb re-called the 5' RACE reads with MiXCR, one entry per CDR3 protein. The data contain 300,000 or so distinct CDR3 sequences, 6.8% of them singletons. Specimen: PBMCs, collected more than 35 days after the first yellow fever vaccination. The receptors come from a man aged 18 to 30 who received the YFV17D yellow fever vaccine. CDR3s include the opening cysteine and the closing phenylalanine or tryptophan. A D gene is named only where the DNA matches it firmly. A row's size may be missing; if present it is once, few, many or a size class.

D gene,J gene,V gene,clone size,CDR3 DNA,CDR3 protein
NA,TRBJ1-1,TRBV7-2,many,TGTGCCAGCAGCTTAAGGGCCCAGAACACTGAAGCTTTCTTT,CASSLRAQNTEAFF
NA,TRBJ2-3,TRBV7-9,NA,TGTGCCAGCAGCCAGGGTCCAAGGCAGTATTTT,CASSQGPRQYF
NA,TRBJ2-3,TRBV6-1,NA,TGTGCCACCACAAGTTCGATAGTCACAGATACGCAGTATTTT,CATTSSIVTDTQYF
NA,TRBJ2-5,TRBV6-2/TRBV6-3,NA,TGTGCCAGCAGTTACTGGACCGCCTCTGAGACCCAGTACTTC,CASSYWTASETQYF
NA,TRBJ1-4,TRBV27,few,TGTGCCAGCAGTGCAGGGGTTTGGGAAAAACTGTTTTTT,CASSAGVWEKLFF
NA,TRBJ1-3,TRBV7-2,few,TGTGCCAGCAGCTTAGCCTGGGCCACCATATATTTT,CASSLAWATIYF
NA,TRBJ2-5,TRBV12-3/TRBV12-4,NA,TGTGCCAGCAGGGGAACCGAGTTCGGGGAGACCCAGTACTTC,CASRGTEFGETQYF
TRBD2,TRBJ2-1,TRBV5-6,many,TGTGCCAGCAGCTTCAGCGGGGGCCCAAGGCAGTTCTTC,CASSFSGGPRQFF
NA,TRBJ1-2,TRBV7-9,NA,TGTGCCAGCGGCCCTGGGCTCCTCTACTATGGCTACACCTTC,CASGPGLLYYGYTF
NA,TRBJ2-7,TRBV5-4,NA,TGTGCCAGCAGCGTGCCCACGGACGGAACGGAGCAGTACTTC,CASSVPTDGTEQYF
NA,TRBJ1-2,TRBV12-3/TRBV12-4,many,TGTGCCAGCAGTTTAGGACAGTATGGCTACACCTTC,CASSLGQYGYTF
NA,TRBJ2-5,TRBV5-4,few,TGTGCCAGCACTGGGCCCTTGGGGACCCAGTACTTC,CASTGPLGTQYF
NA,TRBJ2-7,TRBV6-5,NA,TGTGCCAGCAGTTACTCAGGGGTCGATGCCTACGAGCAGTACTTC,CASSYSGVDAYEQYF
NA,TRBJ1-3,TRBV20-1,few,TGCAGTGCTAGCGAAGGAGGGCCTGGAAACACCATATATTTT,CSASEGGPGNTIYF
NA,TRBJ2-5,TRBV18,few,TGTGCCAGCTCACCACCGGCTAAACAAGAGACCCAGTACTTC,CASSPPAKQETQYF
NA,TRBJ2-5,TRBV6-2/TRBV6-3,few,TGTGCCAGTTTAAAAGGAGAGACCCAGTACTTC,CASLKGETQYF
TRBD2,TRBJ2-7,TRBV12-3/TRBV12-4,many,TGTGCCAGCAGTGCAATTCAGCGGGGAGGCTACGAGCAGTACTTC,CASSAIQRGGYEQYF
NA,TRBJ2-5,TRBV11-1,NA,TGTGCCAGCAGCCGGGACGGACTCCAAGAGACCCAGTACTTC,CASSRDGLQETQYF
NA,TRBJ2-4,TRBV9,few,TGTGCCAGCAGCGCCGGGGACAACAAAAACATTCAGTACTTC,CASSAGDNKNIQYF
NA,TRBJ2-3,TRBV5-5,NA,TGTGCCAGCAGCTCCGTGGTCCCCACGGGGCCACACACTACGCAGTATTTT,CASSSVVPTGPHTTQYF
NA,TRBJ2-2,TRBV7-3,many,TGTGCCAGCAGCCCTCGGTTAGGGGAGACCGGGGAGCTGTTTTTT,CASSPRLGETGELFF
NA,TRBJ1-1,TRBV5-1,NA,TGCGCCAGCAAAAAGTACGTCGGGAACACTGAAGCTTTCTTT,CASKKYVGNTEAFF
NA,TRBJ1-6,TRBV7-2,many,TGTGCCAGCAGCCGGCCCCATAATTCACCCCTCCACTTT,CASSRPHNSPLHF
NA,TRBJ2-2,TRBV11-2,few,TGTGCCAGCAGTTCGGGGGGCGGCACCGGGGAGCTGTTTTTT,CASSSGGGTGELFF
NA,TRBJ2-3,TRBV30,NA,TGTGCCTGGAGTCCCTCGCGGGGTCCCACAGATACGCAGTATTTT,CAWSPSRGPTDTQYF
NA,TRBJ2-2,TRBV5-1,NA,TGCGCCAGCAGCCCAATAGCGGTGTCGAACACCGGGGAGCTGTTTTTT,CASSPIAVSNTGELFF
TRBD1,TRBJ2-7,TRBV29-1,many,TGCAGCGCTACCCGGGGGACAGGGGCGTACGAGCAGTACTTC,CSATRGTGAYEQYF
TRBD1,TRBJ2-7,TRBV12-3/TRBV12-4,many,TGTGCCAGCAGTAAACCCGGGACAGGAGGCTACGAGCAGTACTTC,CASSKPGTGGYEQYF
TRBD2,TRBJ2-2,TRBV2,NA,TGTGCCAGCAGTCCCGCGGGGGGCCTATACGGGGAGCTGTTTTTT,CASSPAGGLYGELFF
TRBD2,TRBJ2-6,TRBV12-3/TRBV12-4,few,TGTGCCTGCTGTTTGCGGGGGGGGTCGATCTCTGGGGCCAACGTCCTGACTTTC,CACCLRGGSISGANVLTF
NA,TRBJ2-2,TRBV6-1,few,TGTGCCAGCAGATCAGGGACATACAACACCGGGGAGCTGTTTTTT,CASRSGTYNTGELFF
NA,TRBJ2-5,TRBV20-1,NA,TGCAGTGCTAGAGATATGCGGGAGACCCAGTACTTC,CSARDMRETQYF
NA,TRBJ2-5,TRBV11-2,NA,TGTGCCAGCAGCCCGCTACGTCAGAAAGAGACCCAGTACTTC,CASSPLRQKETQYF
NA,TRBJ2-3,TRBV23-1,few,TGCGCCAGCAGTCAATCGCCGACACGGGGGACCACAGATACGCAGTATTTT,CASSQSPTRGTTDTQYF
TRBD1,TRBJ1-4,TRBV5-1,NA,TGCGCCAGCAGCTGGGGACAGGAGATAACTAATGAAAAACTGTTTTTT,CASSWGQEITNEKLFF
NA,TRBJ2-1,TRBV7-9,few,TGTGCCAGCAGCGGTTACGCAGGGTCAGGGTACAATGAGCAGTTCTTC,CASSGYAGSGYNEQFF
NA,TRBJ2-1,TRBV5-4,NA,TGTGCCAGCAGGAGAGAGGTGCAGGACCTCGGTGAGCAGTTCTTC,CASRREVQDLGEQFF
TRBD1,TRBJ1-6,TRBV11-2,few,TGTGCCAGCAGCTACCGGACGGGGAGGACAGGGGACCCCTCCTATAATTCACCCCTCCACTTT,CASSYRTGRTGDPSYNSPLHF
NA,TRBJ1-1,TRBV12-3/TRBV12-4,NA,TGTGCCAGCAGCCAGACCGACGCTGAAGCTTTCTTT,CASSQTDAEAFF
TRBD1,TRBJ1-2,TRBV5-1,NA,TGCGCCAGCAGCTCAAGCACAGGGGCCTATGGCTACACCTTC,CASSSSTGAYGYTF
NA,TRBJ1-5,TRBV4-3,NA,TGCGCCAGCAGCCAAGATCCCCAAGGAGGGCAGCCCCAGCATTTT,CASSQDPQGGQPQHF
TRBD2,TRBJ2-4,TRBV6-1,NA,TGTGCCAGCAGGACCGTAGCGGGGGGTAAAAACATTCAGTACTTC,CASRTVAGGKNIQYF
NA,TRBJ1-5,TRBV28,many,TGTGCCAGCACCTGGGGCAGTCATCAGCCCCAGCATTTT,CASTWGSHQPQHF
NA,TRBJ2-6,TRBV4-1,NA,TGCGCCAGCAGCCAAGAAAGCGGTAATGGGGCCAACGTCCTGACTTTC,CASSQESGNGANVLTF
TRBD2,TRBJ2-1,TRBV30,many,TGTGCCTGGAACAAACTAGCGAATGAGCAGTTCTTC,CAWNKLANEQFF
NA,TRBJ2-3,TRBV29-1,NA,TGCAGCGTTGTATTGGGTCGTAGAGATACGCAGTATTTT,CSVVLGRRDTQYF
TRBD1,TRBJ2-7,TRBV20-1,few,TGCAGTGCCCGGGACAGGGGAGTATCCTACGAGCAGTACTTC,CSARDRGVSYEQYF
TRBD1,TRBJ1-2,TRBV7-9,many,TGTGCCAGCAGCGACAAAACAGGGGGCGGCTACACCTTC,CASSDKTGGGYTF
NA,TRBJ2-3,TRBV3-1,many,TGTGCCAGCAGCCAACAGGCGGCTACGCAGTATTTT,CASSQQAATQYF
NA,TRBJ2-7,TRBV6-5,NA,TGTGCCAGCAGTTATGGTCCCTCCTACGAGCAGTACTTC,CASSYGPSYEQYF